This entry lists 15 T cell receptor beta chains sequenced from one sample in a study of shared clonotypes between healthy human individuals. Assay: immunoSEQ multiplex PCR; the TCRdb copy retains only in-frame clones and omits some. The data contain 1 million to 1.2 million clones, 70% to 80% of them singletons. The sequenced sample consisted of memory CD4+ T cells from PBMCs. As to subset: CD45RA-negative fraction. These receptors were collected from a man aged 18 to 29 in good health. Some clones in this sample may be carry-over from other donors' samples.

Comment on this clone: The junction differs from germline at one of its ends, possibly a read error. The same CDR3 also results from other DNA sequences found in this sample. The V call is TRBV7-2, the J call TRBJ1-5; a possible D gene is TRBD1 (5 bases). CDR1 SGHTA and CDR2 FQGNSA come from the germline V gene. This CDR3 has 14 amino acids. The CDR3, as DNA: TGTGCCAGCAGCTTAGTTGGGGGAGGTCAGCCCCAACATTTT. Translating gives CASSLVGGGQPQHF. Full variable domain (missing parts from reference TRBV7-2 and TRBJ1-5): GAGVSQSPSNKVTEKGKDVELRCDPISGHTALYWYRQSLGQGLEFLIYFQGNSAPDKSGLPSDRFSAERTGGSVSTLTIQRTQQEDSAVYLCASSLVGGGQPQHFGDGTRLSIL.

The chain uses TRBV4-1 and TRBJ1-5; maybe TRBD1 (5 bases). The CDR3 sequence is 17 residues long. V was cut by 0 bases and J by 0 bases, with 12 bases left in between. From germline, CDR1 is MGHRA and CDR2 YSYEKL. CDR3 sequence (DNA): TGCGCCAGCAGCCAAGATTGGGGACCTTATAGCAATCAGCCCCAGCATTTT. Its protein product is CASSQDWGPYSNQPQHF.

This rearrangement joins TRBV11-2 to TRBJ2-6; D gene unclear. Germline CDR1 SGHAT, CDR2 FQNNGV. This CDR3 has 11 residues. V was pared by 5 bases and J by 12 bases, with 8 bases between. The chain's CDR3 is CASSASRVLTF. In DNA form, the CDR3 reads TGTGCCAGCAGCGCCTCCCGCGTCCTGACTTTC.

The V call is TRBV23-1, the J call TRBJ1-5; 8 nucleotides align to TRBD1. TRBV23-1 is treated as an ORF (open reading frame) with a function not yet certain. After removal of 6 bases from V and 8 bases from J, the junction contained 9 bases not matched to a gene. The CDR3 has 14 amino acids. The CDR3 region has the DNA TGCGCCAGCAGCCCGACAGGGGCGGGTAAGCCCCAGCATTTT. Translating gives CASSPTGAGKPQHF.

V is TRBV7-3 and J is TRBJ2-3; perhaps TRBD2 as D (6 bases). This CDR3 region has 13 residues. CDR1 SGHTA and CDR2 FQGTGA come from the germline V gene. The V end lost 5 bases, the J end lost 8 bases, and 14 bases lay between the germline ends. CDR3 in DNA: TGTGCCAGCAGCCAAGCGGCGGGAACTACGCAGTATTTT. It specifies CASSQAAGTTQYF.

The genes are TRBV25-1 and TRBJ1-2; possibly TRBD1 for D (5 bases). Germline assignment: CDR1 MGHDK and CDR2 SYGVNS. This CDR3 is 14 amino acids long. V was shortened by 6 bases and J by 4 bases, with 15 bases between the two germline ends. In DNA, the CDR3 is TGTGCCAGCAGAGGTACCGACAGCCTCTATGGCTACACCTTC. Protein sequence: CASRGTDSLYGYTF.

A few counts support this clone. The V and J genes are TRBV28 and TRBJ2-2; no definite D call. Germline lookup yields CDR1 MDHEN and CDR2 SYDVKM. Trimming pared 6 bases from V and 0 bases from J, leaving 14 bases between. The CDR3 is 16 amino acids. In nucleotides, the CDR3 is TGTGCCAGCAGGACGGCTGATCGGTCGAACACCGGGGAGCTGTTTTTT. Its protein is CASRTADRSNTGELFF.

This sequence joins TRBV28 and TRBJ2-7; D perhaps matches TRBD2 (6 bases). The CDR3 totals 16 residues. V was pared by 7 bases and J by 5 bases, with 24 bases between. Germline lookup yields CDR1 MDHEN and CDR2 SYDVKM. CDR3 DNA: TGTGCCAGCACCCACTCACGTCCGGGGGAAGGAAACGAGCAGTACTTC. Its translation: CASTHSRPGEGNEQYF. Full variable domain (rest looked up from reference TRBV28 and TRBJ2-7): DVKVTQSSRYLVKRTGEKVFLECVQDMDHENMFWYRQDPGLGLRLIYFSYDVKMKEKGDIPEGYSVSREKKERFSLILESASTNQTSMYLCASTHSRPGEGNEQYFGPGTRLTVT.

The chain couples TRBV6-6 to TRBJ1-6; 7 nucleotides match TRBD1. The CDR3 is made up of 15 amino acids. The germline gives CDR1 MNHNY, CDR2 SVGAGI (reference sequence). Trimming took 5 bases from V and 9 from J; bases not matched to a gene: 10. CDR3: CASSPKGARTSPLHF. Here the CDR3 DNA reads TGTGCCAGCAGTCCTAAGGGGGCGCGGACTTCACCCCTCCACTTT.

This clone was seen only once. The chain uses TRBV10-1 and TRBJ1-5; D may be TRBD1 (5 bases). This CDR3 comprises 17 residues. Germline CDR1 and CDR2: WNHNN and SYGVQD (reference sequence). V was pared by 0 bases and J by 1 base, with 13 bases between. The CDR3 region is CASSESKAGRSNQPQHF. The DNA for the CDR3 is TGCGCCAGCAGTGAGTCGAAAGCAGGGAGGAGCAATCAGCCCCAGCATTTT.

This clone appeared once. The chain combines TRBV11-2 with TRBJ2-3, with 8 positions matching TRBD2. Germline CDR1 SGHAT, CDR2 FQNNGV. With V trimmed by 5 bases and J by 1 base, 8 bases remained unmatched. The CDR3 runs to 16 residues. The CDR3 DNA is TGTGCCAGCAGCCCACCGACTAGCGTCGGCACAGATACGCAGTATTTT. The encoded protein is CASSPPTSVGTDTQYF.

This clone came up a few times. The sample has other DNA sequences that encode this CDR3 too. CDR3 sequence: CASSPNGNTEAFF. CDR3 sequence (DNA): TGTGCCAGCTCACCTAATGGGAACACTGAAGCTTTCTTT. This chain joins TRBV18 and TRBJ1-1; no clear D. Germline CDR1 KGHSH, CDR2 LQKENI. There are 13 residues in the CDR3. The V gene lost 3 bases and the J gene lost 1 base, with 6 bases spanning the gap.

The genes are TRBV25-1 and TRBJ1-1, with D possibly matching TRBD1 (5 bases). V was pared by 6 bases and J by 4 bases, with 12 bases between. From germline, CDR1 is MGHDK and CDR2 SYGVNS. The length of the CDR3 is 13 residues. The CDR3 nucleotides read TGTGCCAGCAGGGACCAGGGAGGCACTGAAGCTTTCTTT. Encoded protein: CASRDQGGTEAFF.

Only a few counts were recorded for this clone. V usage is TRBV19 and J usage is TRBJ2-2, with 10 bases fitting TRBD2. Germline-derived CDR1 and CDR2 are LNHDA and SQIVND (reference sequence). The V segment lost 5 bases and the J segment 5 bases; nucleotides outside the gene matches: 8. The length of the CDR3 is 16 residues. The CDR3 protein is CASSAASGSSTGELFF. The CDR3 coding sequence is TGTGCCAGTAGTGCCGCTAGCGGGAGCTCGACCGGGGAGCTGTTTTTT.

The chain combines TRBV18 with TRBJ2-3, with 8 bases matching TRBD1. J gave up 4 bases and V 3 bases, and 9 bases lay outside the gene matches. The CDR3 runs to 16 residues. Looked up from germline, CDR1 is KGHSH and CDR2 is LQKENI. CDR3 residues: CASSPLGQGVSDTQYF. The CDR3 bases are TGTGCCAGCTCACCTCTAGGACAGGGCGTATCAGATACGCAGTATTTT.